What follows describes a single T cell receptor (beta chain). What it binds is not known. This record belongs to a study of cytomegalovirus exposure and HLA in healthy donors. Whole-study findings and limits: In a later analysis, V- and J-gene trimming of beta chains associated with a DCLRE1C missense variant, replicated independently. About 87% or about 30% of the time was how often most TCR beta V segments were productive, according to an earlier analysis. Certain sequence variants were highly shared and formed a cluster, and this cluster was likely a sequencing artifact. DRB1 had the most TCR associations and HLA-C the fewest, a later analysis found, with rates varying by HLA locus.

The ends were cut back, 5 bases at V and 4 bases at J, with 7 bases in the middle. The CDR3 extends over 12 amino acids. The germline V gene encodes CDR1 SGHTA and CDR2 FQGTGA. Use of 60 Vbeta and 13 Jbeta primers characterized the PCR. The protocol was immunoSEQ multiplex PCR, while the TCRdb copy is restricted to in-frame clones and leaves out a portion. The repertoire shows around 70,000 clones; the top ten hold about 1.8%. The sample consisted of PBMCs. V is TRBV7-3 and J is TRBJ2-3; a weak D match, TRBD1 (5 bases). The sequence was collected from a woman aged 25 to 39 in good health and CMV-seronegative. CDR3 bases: TGTGCCAGCAGCCTAGGGGCAGATACGCAGTATTTT. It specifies CASSLGADTQYF.